Each of the 5 T cell receptor beta chains below was sequenced from the same sample in a study of metastatic and nonmetastatic thyroid tumors. From the PCR reads, TCRdb re-called clones with MiXCR. Among 30,000 to 35,000 clones, 35% to 40% were seen once, and the ten largest hold under 25%. All patients reached thyroid surgery having received no treatment beforehand. The sequenced sample was tumor tissue. The source of these receptors is a female donor with papillary thyroid cancer or a benign thyroid nodule (not recorded which). Some clones in this sample may be carry-over from other donors' samples.

The DNA for the CDR3 is TGTGCCAGCAGGATTGGACCGGGACAGGGTAACGAGCAGTACTTC. Protein sequence: CASRIGPGQGNEQYF. V is TRBV6-1 and J is TRBJ2-7; 9 bases fit TRBD1. CDR3 length equals 15 residues. V lost 6 bases, J lost 5 bases, and 11 bases stayed unmatched. Germline V gene lookup returns CDR1 MNHNS and CDR2 SASEGT.

This clone has a handful of counts. The chain is built from TRBV27 and TRBJ2-5; perhaps D is TRBD1 or TRBD2 (5 bases each). The CDR3 runs 15 residues. Germline loops: CDR1 MNHEY, CDR2 SMNVEV (reference sequence). With 0 bases removed from V and 4 bases from J, the gap between germline ends came to 12 bases. CDR3 region: CASSLSGRVGETQYF. The CDR3 region has the DNA TGTGCCAGCAGTTTATCGGGGCGGGTCGGAGAGACCCAGTACTTC.

This chain joins TRBV7-2 and TRBJ1-6, with a tentative D call TRBD1 (5 bases). The CDR3 totals 14 residues. The V end was cut by 5 bases, the J end by 8 bases, with 13 bases between. The V gene's germline CDR1 is SGHTA and CDR2 FQGNSA. For the CDR3, the DNA is TGTGCCAGCAGCCTCCGGGGGGTTGATTCACCCCTCCACTTT. Translation: CASSLRGVDSPLHF.

The CDR3 bases are TGTGCCAGCAGCTTGGGACAGGGGGCATACGAGCAGTACTTC. Translating it yields CASSLGQGAYEQYF. This chain links TRBV5-6 with TRBJ2-7, with TRBD1 matching over 10 bases. Germline V gene data show CDR1 as SGHDT and CDR2 as YYEEEE. Unmatched junction bases numbered 1, after V lost 0 bases and J lost 4 bases. This CDR3 is built from 14 residues. Supplemented by reference TRBV5-6 and TRBJ2-7, the full variable domain reads DAGVTQSPTHLIKTRGQQVTLRCSPKSGHDTVSWYQQALGQGPQFIFQYYEEEERQRGNFPDRFSGHQFPNYSSELNVNALLLGDSALYLCASSLGQGAYEQYFGPGTRLTVT.

This clone was observed a few times. The chain recombines TRBV6-1 with TRBJ1-1, with D tentatively TRBD1 (6 bases). The ends were cut back, 5 bases at V and 5 bases at J, with 15 bases in the middle. Germline lookup yields CDR1 MNHNS and CDR2 SASEGT. This CDR3 region has 14 residues. The CDR3 is CASSMGAPGTEAFF. The DNA of the CDR3 is TGTGCCAGCAGTATGGGGGCGCCGGGTACTGAAGCTTTCTTT.